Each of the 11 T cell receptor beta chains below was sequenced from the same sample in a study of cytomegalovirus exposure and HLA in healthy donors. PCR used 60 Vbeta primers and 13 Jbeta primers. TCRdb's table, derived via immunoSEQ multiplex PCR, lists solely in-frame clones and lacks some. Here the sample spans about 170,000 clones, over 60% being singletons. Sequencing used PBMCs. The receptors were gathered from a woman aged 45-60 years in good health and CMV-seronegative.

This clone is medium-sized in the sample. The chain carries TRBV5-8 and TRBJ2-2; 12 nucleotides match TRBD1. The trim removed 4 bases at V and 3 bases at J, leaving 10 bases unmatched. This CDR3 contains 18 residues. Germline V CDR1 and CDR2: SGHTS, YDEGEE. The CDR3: CASSTPGQGAKDTGELFF. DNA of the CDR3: TGTGCCAGCAGCACGCCGGGACAGGGGGCGAAGGACACCGGGGAGCTGTTTTTT.

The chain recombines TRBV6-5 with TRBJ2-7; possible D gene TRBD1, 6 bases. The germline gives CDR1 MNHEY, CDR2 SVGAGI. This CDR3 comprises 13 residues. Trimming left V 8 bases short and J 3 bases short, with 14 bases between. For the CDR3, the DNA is TGTGCCAGCGGGTTCGGACAGTACTACGAGCAGTACTTC. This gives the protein CASGFGQYYEQYF.

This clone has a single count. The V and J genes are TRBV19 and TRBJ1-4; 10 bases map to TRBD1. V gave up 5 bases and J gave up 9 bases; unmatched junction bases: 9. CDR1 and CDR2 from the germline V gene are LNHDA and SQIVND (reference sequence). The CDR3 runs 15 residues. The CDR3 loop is CASSPTGTGEQKLFF. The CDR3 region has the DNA TGTGCCAGTAGTCCCACCGGGACAGGGGAGCAAAAACTGTTTTTT.

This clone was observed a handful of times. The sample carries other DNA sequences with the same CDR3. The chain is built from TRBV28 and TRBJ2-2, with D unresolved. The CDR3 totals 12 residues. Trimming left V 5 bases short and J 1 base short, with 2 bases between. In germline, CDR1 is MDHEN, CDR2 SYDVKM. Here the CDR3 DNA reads TGTGCCAGCAGTCTGAACACCGGGGAGCTGTTTTTT. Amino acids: CASSLNTGELFF.

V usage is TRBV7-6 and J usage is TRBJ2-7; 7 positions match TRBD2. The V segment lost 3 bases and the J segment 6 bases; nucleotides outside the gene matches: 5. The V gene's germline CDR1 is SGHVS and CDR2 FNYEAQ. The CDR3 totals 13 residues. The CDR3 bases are TGTGCCAGCAGCTTGGGAGGGCTTTCCGAGCAGTACTTC. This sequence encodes CASSLGGLSEQYF.

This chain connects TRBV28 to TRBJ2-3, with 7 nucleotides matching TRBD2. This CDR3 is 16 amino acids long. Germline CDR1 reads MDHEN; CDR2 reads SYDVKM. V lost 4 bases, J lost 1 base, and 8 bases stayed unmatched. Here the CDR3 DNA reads TGTGCCAGCAGTTCACACAGCGGGACGGGCACAGATACGCAGTATTTT. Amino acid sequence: CASSSHSGTGTDTQYF.

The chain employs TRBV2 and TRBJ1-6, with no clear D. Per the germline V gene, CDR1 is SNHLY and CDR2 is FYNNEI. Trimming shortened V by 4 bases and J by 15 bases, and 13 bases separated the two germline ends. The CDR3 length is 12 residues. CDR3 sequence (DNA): TGTGCCAGCAGTGCAAGTAAGGAGGGCCTCCACTTT. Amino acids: CASSASKEGLHF. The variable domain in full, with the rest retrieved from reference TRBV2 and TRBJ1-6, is EPEVTQTPSHQVTQMGQEVILRCVPISNHLYFYWYRQILGQKVEFLVSFYNNEISEKSEIFDDQFSVERPDGSNFTLKIRSTKLEDSAMYFCASSASKEGLHFGNGTRLTVT.

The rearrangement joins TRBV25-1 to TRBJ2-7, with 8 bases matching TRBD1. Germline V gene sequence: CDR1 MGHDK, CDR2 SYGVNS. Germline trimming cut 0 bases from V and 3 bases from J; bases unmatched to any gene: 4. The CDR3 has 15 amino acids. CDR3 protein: CASSEYDRGYYEQYF. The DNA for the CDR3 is TGTGCCAGCAGTGAATATGACAGGGGCTACTACGAGCAGTACTTC.

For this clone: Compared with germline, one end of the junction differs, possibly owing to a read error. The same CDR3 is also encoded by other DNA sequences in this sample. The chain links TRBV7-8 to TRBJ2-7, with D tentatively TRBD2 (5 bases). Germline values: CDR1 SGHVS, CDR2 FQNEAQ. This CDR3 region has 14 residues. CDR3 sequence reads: CASSLARSFYEQYF. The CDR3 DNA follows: TGCGCCAGCAGCTTAGCGCGATCCTTCTACGAGCAGTACTTC. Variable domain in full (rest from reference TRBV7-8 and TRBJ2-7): GAGVSQSPRYKVAKRGQDVALRCDPISGHVSLFWYQQALGQGPEFLTYFQNEAQLDKSGLPSDRFFAERPEGSVSTLKIQRTQQEDSAVYLCASSLARSFYEQYFGPGTRLTVT.

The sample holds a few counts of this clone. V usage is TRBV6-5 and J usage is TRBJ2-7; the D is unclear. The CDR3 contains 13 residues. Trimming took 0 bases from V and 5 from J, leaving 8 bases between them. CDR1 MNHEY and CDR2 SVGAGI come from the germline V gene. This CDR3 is CASSYSSSHEQYF. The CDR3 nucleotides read TGTGCCAGCAGTTACTCGAGTAGCCACGAGCAGTACTTC.

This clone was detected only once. The CDR3 loop is CASSVGLGGDYEQYF. DNA for the CDR3: TGTGCCAGCAGCGTAGGACTTGGGGGGGACTACGAGCAGTACTTC. The rearrangement uses TRBV9 and TRBJ2-7; 7 nucleotides agree with TRBD2. The CDR3 runs 15 residues. Germline V gene data show CDR1 as SGDLS and CDR2 as YYNGEE. V was clipped by 0 bases and J by 3 bases; unmatched bases: 6. The full variable domain, rest sourced from reference TRBV9 and TRBJ2-7, is DSGVTQTPKHLITATGQRVTLRCSPRSGDLSVYWYQQSLDQGLQFLIQYYNGEERAKGNILERFSAQQFPDLHSELNLSSLELGDSALYFCASSVGLGGDYEQYFGPGTRLTVT.